In its sample, the clone carrying this T cell receptor (beta chain) was seen a few times. These data are taken from a study of T cells in Graves' hyperthyroidism and ophthalmopathy. The investigators amplified TCR beta CDR3 regions from RNA transcripts. The HTBI primer set drove a first-round RT-PCR of the TCR CDR3. Via MiXCR, TCRdb re-called the multiplex PCR reads, giving one row per CDR3 protein. The sample includes 490,000 or so distinct CDR3 sequences, about 20% of them seen just once. The CDR3 runs 13 residues. The V end was cut by 4 bases, the J end by 5 bases, with 9 bases between. Germline values: CDR1 ENHRY, CDR2 SYGVKD.

Specimen: blood. The chain combines TRBV10-3 with TRBJ1-5; D unresolved. This TCR was sampled from a man aged 40-49 years with Graves' ophthalmopathy. CDR3 sequence: CAISARPDQPQHF. CDR3 in DNA: TGTGCCATCAGTGCACGGCCGGATCAGCCCCAGCATTTT.